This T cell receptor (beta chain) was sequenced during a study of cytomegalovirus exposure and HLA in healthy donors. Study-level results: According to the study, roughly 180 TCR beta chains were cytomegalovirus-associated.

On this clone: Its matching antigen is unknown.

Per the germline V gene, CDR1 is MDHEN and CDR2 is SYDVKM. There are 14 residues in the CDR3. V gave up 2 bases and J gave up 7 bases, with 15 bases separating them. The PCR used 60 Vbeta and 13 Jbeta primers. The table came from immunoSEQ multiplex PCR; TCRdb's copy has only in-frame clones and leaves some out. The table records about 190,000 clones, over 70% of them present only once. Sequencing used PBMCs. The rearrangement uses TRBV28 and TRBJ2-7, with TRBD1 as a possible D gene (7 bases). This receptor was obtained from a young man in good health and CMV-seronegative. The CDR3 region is CASSLSQGGWEQYF. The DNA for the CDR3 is TGTGCCAGCAGTTTAAGCCAGGGGGGTTGGGAGCAGTACTTC.